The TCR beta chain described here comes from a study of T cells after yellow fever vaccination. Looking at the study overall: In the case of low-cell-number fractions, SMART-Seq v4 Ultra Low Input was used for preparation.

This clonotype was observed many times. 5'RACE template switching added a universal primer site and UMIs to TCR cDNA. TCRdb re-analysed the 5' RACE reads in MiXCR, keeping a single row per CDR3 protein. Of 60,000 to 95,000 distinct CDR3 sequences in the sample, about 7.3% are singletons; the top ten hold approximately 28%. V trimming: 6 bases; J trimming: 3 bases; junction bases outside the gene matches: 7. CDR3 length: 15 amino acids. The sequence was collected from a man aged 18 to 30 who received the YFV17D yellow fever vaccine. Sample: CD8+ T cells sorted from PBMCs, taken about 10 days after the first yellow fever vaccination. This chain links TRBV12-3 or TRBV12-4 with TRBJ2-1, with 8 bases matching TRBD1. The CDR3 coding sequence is TGTGCCAGCAGACCATCCGGGACAGGCTACAATGAGCAGTTCTTC. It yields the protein CASRPSGTGYNEQFF.